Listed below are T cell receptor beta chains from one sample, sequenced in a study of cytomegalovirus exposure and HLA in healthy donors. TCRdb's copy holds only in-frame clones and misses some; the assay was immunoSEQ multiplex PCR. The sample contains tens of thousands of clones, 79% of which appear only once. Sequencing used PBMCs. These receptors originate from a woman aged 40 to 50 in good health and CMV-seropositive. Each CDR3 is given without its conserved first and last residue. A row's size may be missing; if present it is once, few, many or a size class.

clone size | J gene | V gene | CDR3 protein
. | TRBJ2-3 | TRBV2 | ASRATSALTDTQY
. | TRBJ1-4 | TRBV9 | ASSAQQGANEKLF
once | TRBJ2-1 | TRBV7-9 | ASSLSGDNEQF
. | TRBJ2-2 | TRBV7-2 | ASSLDSSNTGELF
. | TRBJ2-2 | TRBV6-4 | ASSDSNGDTGELF
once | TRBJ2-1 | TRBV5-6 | ASSLGASPYYNEQF
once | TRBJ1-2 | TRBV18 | ASSPGTGSGYT
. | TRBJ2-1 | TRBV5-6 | ASSFVGSGYEQF
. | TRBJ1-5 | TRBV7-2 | ASSLRGDNQPQH
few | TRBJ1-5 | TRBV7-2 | ASSPQGYQPQH
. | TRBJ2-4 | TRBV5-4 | ASSLDRKNIQY
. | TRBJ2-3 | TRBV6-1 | ASGETGYGTDTQY
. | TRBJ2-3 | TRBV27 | ASSLLAAGTDTQY
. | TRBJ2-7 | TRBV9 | ASSPTGAVFYEQY
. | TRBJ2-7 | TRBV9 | ASSVGAGSAYEQY
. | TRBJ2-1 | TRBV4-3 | ASSQSVGGVLAGGDNEQF
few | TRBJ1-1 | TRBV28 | ASSPRWTGSNTEAF
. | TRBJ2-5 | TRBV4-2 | ASSQDPGTSGTGGEQY
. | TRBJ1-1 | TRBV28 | ASSKEQGSAF
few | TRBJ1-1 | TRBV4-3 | ASSLRGGANTEAF
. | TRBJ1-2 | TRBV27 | ASSPAGEAYGYT
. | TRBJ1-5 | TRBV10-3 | AISEFTEGNQPQH
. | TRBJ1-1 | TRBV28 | ASTGGPYTEAF
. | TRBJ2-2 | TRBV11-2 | ASSRTGITDTGELF
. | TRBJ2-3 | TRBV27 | ASTPVGGITDTQY
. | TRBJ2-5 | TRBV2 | ASSGSMRGANQETQY
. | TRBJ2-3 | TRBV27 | ASSFWTMRPDTQY
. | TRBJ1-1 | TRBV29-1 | SVGGGRPSTEAF
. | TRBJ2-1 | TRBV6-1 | ASSEAGGSYNEQF
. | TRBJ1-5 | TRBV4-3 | ASSQGGGQPQH
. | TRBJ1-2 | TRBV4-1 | ASSQEPGSPSFIYYGYT
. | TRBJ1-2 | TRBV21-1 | ASSKAGPAYGYT
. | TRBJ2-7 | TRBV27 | ASRVTGFYEQY
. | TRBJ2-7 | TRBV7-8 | ASSLDSSYEQY
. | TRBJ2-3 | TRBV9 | ASSPGLAGGEDTQY
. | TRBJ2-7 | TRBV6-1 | ASRQTVAEQY